Here is one T cell receptor beta chain with its context. Germline V gene data show CDR1 as SGDLS and CDR2 as YYNGEE. V lost 4 bases and J lost 1, with 20 bases in between. The CDR3 totals 17 residues. This sample was taken from a study of T cell responses to AZD1222 COVID-19 vaccine. The table came from immunoSEQ multiplex PCR; TCRdb's copy has only in-frame clones and leaves some out. The sample consists of some 120,000 clones, roughly 85% of them appearing once. The chain combines TRBV9 with TRBJ1-1; D gene ambiguous. This TCR was recovered from an adult in good health. The source material was peripheral blood, sampled on day 0 of MenACWY control vaccination. The CDR3 DNA sequence: TGTGCCAGCAGCCGTAACCCCTATCTCGGAGGGAACACTGAAGCTTTCTTT. Translated, it gives CASSRNPYLGGNTEAFF.